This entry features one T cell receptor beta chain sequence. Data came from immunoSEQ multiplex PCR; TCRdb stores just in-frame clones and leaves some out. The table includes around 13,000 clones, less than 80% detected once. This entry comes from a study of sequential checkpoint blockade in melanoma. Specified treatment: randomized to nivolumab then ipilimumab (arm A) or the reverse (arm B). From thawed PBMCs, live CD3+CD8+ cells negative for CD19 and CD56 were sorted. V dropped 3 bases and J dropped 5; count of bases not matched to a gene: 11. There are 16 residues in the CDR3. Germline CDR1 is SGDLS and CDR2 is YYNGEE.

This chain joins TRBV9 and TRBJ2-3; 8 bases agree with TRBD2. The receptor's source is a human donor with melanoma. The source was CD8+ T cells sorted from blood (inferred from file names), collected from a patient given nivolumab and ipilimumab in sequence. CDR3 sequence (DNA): TGTGCCAGCAGCGCGACGCACGGGAGGGCCAGAGATACGCAGTATTTT. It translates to CASSATHGRARDTQYF.